One TCR beta chain is described in this entry. As yet, its antigen is unknown. The length of the CDR3 is 16 residues. The trim removed 4 bases at V and 4 bases at J, leaving 11 bases unmatched. Germline CDR1 reads SGDLS; CDR2 reads YYNGEE. The sample is drawn from a study of B cell selection in AIRE deficiency. General study findings and limits: CDR3s were shorter in shared Treg sequences, reflecting few non-templated nucleotide insertions. Patient Tconv cells held about 28% of Treg sequences shared by healthy donors.

Regulatory T cells were sorted as CD4+CD25hiCD127low/negative cells. Clones were sequenced by immunoSEQ multiplex PCR, and TCRdb holds only the in-frame ones, with some missing. The sample yields about 21,000 clones, 85% to 95% seen once. Sequencing input: Tregs sorted from PBMCs. V is TRBV9 and J is TRBJ2-1, with 7 bases that match TRBD2. The sequence derives from a human donor with AIRE deficiency. As DNA, the CDR3 is TGTGCCAGCAGCCCCCGGCCCGGGCGGGAGTACAATGAGCAGTTCTTC. This translates into CASSPRPGREYNEQFF.